Following are 2 T cell receptor beta chains from one sample sequenced in a study of radiotherapy plus CTLA-4 blockade in lung cancer. Clones were read by immunoSEQ multiplex PCR, and TCRdb kept only the in-frame ones, dropping some. In the table there are tens of thousands of clones, around 76% of which are singletons. The sample was peripheral blood, taken from a patient treated with radiotherapy plus ipilimumab. These receptor sequences come from a human donor with non-small cell lung cancer who had a partial response to radiotherapy plus ipilimumab. Some clones in this sample may be carry-over from other donors' samples.

This chain connects TRBV18 to TRBJ2-6; D gene uncertain. Germline loops: CDR1 KGHSH, CDR2 LQKENI. Trimming shortened V by 0 bases and J by 2 bases, and 5 bases separated the two germline ends. The CDR3 covers 15 residues. CDR3 sequence reads: CASSPPSTGANVLTF. In DNA, the CDR3 is TGTGCCAGCTCACCACCGAGTACTGGGGCCAACGTCCTGACTTTC.

V is TRBV19 and J is TRBJ2-3, with 7 bases lining up with TRBD1. Germline-derived CDR1 and CDR2 are LNHDA and SQIVND (reference sequence). V gave up 5 bases and J gave up 4 bases; unmatched junction bases: 12. The CDR3 has 16 residues. CDR3 in amino acids: CASSVQGFGVADTQYF. The DNA of the CDR3 is TGTGCCAGTAGTGTACAGGGGTTTGGGGTCGCAGATACGCAGTATTTT.